This entry is about one T cell receptor (beta chain). Its antigen is unknown. Germline lookup yields CDR1 LNHDA and CDR2 SQIVND (reference sequence). The CDR3 has 15 amino acids. Trimming at V came to 3 bases and at J to 3 bases, leaving 3 bases not matched to a gene. In the PCR, 60 Vbeta and 13 Jbeta primers were used. The table came from immunoSEQ multiplex PCR; TCRdb's copy has only in-frame clones and leaves some out. This repertoire shows 85,000 to 130,000 clones, around 80% found once; its top ten account for roughly 3.4%. The data are from a study of cytomegalovirus exposure and HLA in healthy donors. Turning to the study itself: The Caucasian-associated ancestry cluster held roughly 78% of 300 to 500 genotyped donors.

Whole-study results and caveats: The only immune exposure information that was available was CMV serostatus. The majority of TCR sequences were rare, yet some public TCRs appeared in many donors.

The TCR sequence derives from a man in his fifties or sixties in good health and CMV-seronegative. V and J are TRBV19 and TRBJ2-3; 10 bases are shared with TRBD2. Sequenced material: PBMCs. CDR3 nucleotides: TGTGCCAGTAGTATCTCTAGCGGGGGAACAGATACGCAGTATTTT. The encoded protein is CASSISSGGTDTQYF.